One sample yielded the 23 T cell receptor beta chains listed below, sequenced in a study of T cells in localized non-small cell lung cancer. Measured with immunoSEQ multiplex PCR; TCRdb has only the in-frame clones, and not every one. The top ten hold 4% of the sample, which has under 20,000 clones, just over 90% seen once. Sequencing was performed on peripheral blood, taken before any cancer treatment. The receptors stem from a male donor older than 55 with stage I squamous cell lung carcinoma.

There are a few counts of this clone. CDR3 nucleotides: TGTGCCAGTAGTGCAACTAGCGGGAGCCCCGCCTACGAGCAGTACTTC. It codes for CASSATSGSPAYEQYF. V and J are TRBV19 and TRBJ2-7; 11 bases align to TRBD2. J was trimmed by 2 bases and V by 5 bases; bases with no gene match: 8. Germline V CDR1 and CDR2: LNHDA, SQIVND (reference sequence). The CDR3 spans 16 residues.

The rearrangement joins TRBV7-8 to TRBJ1-1; unclear D gene. Trimming left V 3 bases short and J 1 base short, with 9 bases between. The CDR3 has 14 amino acids. Looked up from germline, CDR1 is SGHVS and CDR2 is FQNEAQ. CDR3 sequence: CASSFWATNTEAFF. CDR3 coding DNA: TGTGCCAGCAGCTTTTGGGCAACGAACACTGAAGCTTTCTTT.

The chain joins TRBV15 to TRBJ2-7; a possible D gene is TRBD1 (5 bases). The germline CDR1 and CDR2 sequences are LNHNV and YYDKDF (reference sequence). The CDR3 has 13 residues. The V gene lost 5 bases and the J gene lost 2 bases, with 10 bases spanning the gap. CDR3 DNA sequence: TGTGCCACCAGCTCTTGGGGCACCTACGAGCAGTACTTC. Residues: CATSSWGTYEQYF.

The genes are TRBV6-1 and TRBJ1-2; 9 nucleotides agree with TRBD1. V was clipped by 5 bases and J by 7 bases; unmatched bases: 5. CDR3 length: 13 residues. In germline, CDR1 is MNHNS, CDR2 SASEGT. The CDR3 region is CASSFLQGAGYTF. CDR3 sequence (DNA): TGTGCCAGCAGTTTCTTACAGGGGGCTGGCTACACCTTC.

V is TRBV7-2 and J is TRBJ2-1; maybe TRBD2 (6 bases). The CDR3 totals 13 residues. Trimming took off 5 bases at V and 3 bases at J, with 8 bases between the two ends. The germline V gene encodes CDR1 SGHTA and CDR2 FQGNSA. The CDR3 loop reads CASSPDYYNEQFF. The CDR3 nucleotides read TGTGCCAGCAGCCCGGACTACTACAATGAGCAGTTCTTC.

This rearrangement joins TRBV19 to TRBJ1-1, with a weak D call TRBD1 (5 bases). The CDR3 sequence is 14 residues long. The ends were cut back, 5 bases at V and 2 bases at J, with 12 bases in the middle. Germline V CDR1 and CDR2: LNHDA, SQIVND (reference sequence). DNA for the CDR3: TGTGCCAGTAGTCTCAAGGGACTAAACACTGAAGCTTTCTTT. This translates into CASSLKGLNTEAFF.

For the CDR3, the DNA is TGTGCCAGCAGCCGTAGCGGAGGTGAGCAGTTCTTC. Translated: CASSRSGGEQFF. The chain employs TRBV5-8 and TRBJ2-1, with D possibly TRBD2 on 6 matching bases. Trimming removed 4 bases from V and 9 bases from J, with 11 bases in between. The CDR3 sequence is 12 residues long. Germline V gene sequence: CDR1 SGHTS, CDR2 YDEGEE.

This clone was counted between two and nine times. The chain employs TRBV19 and TRBJ1-5; possible D gene TRBD1, 5 bases. V gave up 5 bases and J gave up 7 bases, with 15 bases separating them. Germline-derived CDR1 and CDR2 are LNHDA and SQIVND (reference sequence). The CDR3 loop spans 14 amino acids. The CDR3 sequence is CASSANSGRQPQHF. CDR3 in DNA: TGTGCCAGTAGTGCAAATTCAGGGCGGCAGCCCCAGCATTTT.

The chain links TRBV4-3 to TRBJ2-5; 7 bases match TRBD1. V lost 2 bases to trimming and J lost 5 bases; unmatched junction nucleotides: 8. This CDR3 spans 15 amino acids. Germline V gene data show CDR1 as LGHNA and CDR2 as YSLEER. The chain's CDR3 is CASSQFGRGRETQYF. As DNA, the CDR3 is TGCGCCAGCAGCCAATTCGGTAGGGGGCGGGAGACCCAGTACTTC.

This chain uses TRBV6-6 with TRBJ1-1; a weak D match, TRBD1 (6 bases). The CDR3 runs 13 residues. Between the trimmed V and J ends, which lost 2 bases and 5 bases, there was a span of 9 bases. Per the germline V gene, CDR1 is MNHNY and CDR2 is SVGAGI (reference sequence). CDR3 in amino acids: CASSYQGRTEAFF. In nucleotides, the CDR3 is TGTGCCAGCAGTTACCAGGGGAGGACTGAAGCTTTCTTT.

The CDR3 sequence is CASLRTANEKLFF. In DNA, the CDR3 is TGTGCCAGCCTAAGGACAGCTAATGAAAAACTGTTTTTT. V and J are TRBV28 and TRBJ1-4; D may be TRBD1 (6 bases). V lost 8 bases to trimming and J lost 3 bases, with 10 bases between them. The CDR3 totals 13 residues. From germline, CDR1 is MDHEN and CDR2 SYDVKM.

In its sample, this clone was seen once. This chain uses TRBV19 with TRBJ1-1; 10 nucleotides match TRBD1. The CDR3 totals 16 residues. Losses at the gene ends were 4 bases for V and 5 bases for J; bases not matched to a gene: 10. The V gene's germline CDR1 is LNHDA and CDR2 SQIVND (reference sequence). The CDR3 loop is CASSTGQGYSGTEAFF. CDR3 coding DNA: TGTGCCAGTAGTACGGGACAGGGGTACTCGGGGACTGAAGCTTTCTTT.

V usage is TRBV7-2 and J usage is TRBJ1-6; 8 bases match TRBD1. The germline V gene has CDR1 SGHTA and CDR2 FQGNSA. There are 17 residues in the CDR3. Trimming at V came to 1 base and at J to 7 bases, leaving 9 bases not matched to a gene. CDR3 nucleotides: TGTGCCAGCAGCTTAGAGGCGAGGACAGGGATAAATTCACCCCTCCACTTT. Amino acid sequence: CASSLEARTGINSPLHF.

The gene calls are TRBV7-3 and TRBJ2-7; 8 bases are shared with TRBD1. CDR1 SGHTA and CDR2 FQGTGA come from the germline V gene. The CDR3 has 12 residues. Losses at the gene ends were 5 bases for V and 6 bases for J; bases not matched to a gene: 3. Written as DNA, the CDR3 is TGTGCCAGCAGCGTTACAGGGGGCGAGCAGTACTTC. Translated, it gives CASSVTGGEQYF.

This chain links TRBV13 with TRBJ2-3; perhaps TRBD2 as D (6 bases). Germline CDR1 reads PRHDT; CDR2 reads FYEKMQ (reference sequence). Trimming shortened V by 2 bases and J by 5 bases, and 8 bases separated the two germline ends. The CDR3 totals 13 residues. The CDR3: CASSLMRGDTQYF. CDR3 in DNA: TGTGCCAGCAGCTTAATGCGGGGAGATACGCAGTATTTT.

This clone came up a few times. This chain joins TRBV9 and TRBJ2-1; D is uncertain. This CDR3 has 14 amino acids. CDR1 and CDR2 (germline): SGDLS, YYNGEE. V was trimmed by 3 bases and J by 8 bases, leaving 15 bases between them. Here the CDR3 reads CASSELTLSDEQFF. The CDR3 DNA is TGTGCCAGCAGCGAGCTAACGCTTTCCGATGAGCAGTTCTTC.

V and J are TRBV9 and TRBJ2-3, with D perhaps assigned TRBD1 or TRBD2 (5 bases each). Germline-derived CDR1 and CDR2 are SGDLS and YYNGEE. This CDR3 has 14 residues. Trimming took off 6 bases at V and 4 bases at J, with 15 bases between the two ends. CDR3 sequence reads: CASTPRGVPDTQYF. The CDR3 nucleotides read TGTGCCAGCACCCCCAGAGGGGTCCCAGATACGCAGTATTTT.

The chain is built from TRBV9 and TRBJ1-1; unclear D gene. This CDR3 has 13 amino acids. V was trimmed by 0 bases and J by 5 bases, leaving 8 bases between them. Germline assignment: CDR1 SGDLS and CDR2 YYNGEE. In nucleotides, the CDR3 is TGTGCCAGCAGCGTAGCTGTGGAGACTGAAGCTTTCTTT. Translating gives CASSVAVETEAFF. The whole variable domain, remainder taken from reference TRBV9 and TRBJ1-1, is DSGVTQTPKHLITATGQRVTLRCSPRSGDLSVYWYQQSLDQGLQFLIQYYNGEERAKGNILERFSAQQFPDLHSELNLSSLELGDSALYFCASSVAVETEAFFGQGTRLTVV.

The chain has TRBV6-6 and TRBJ1-1, with D perhaps matching TRBD1 (5 bases). This CDR3 comprises 14 residues. CDR1 MNHNY and CDR2 SVGAGI come from the germline V gene (reference sequence). V lost 8 bases and J lost 2, with 15 bases in between. The CDR3 reads CASGRPQGNTEAFF. As DNA, the CDR3 is TGTGCCAGCGGACGACCGCAGGGTAACACTGAAGCTTTCTTT.

This rearrangement joins TRBV18 to TRBJ1-5, with D uncertain. With 0 bases removed from V and 0 bases from J, the gap between germline ends came to 9 bases. CDR3 size: 16 residues. Looked up from germline, CDR1 is KGHSH and CDR2 is LQKENI. The CDR3 is CASSPPSRNSNQPQHF. The CDR3 nucleotides read TGTGCCAGCTCACCACCGAGCAGGAATAGCAATCAGCCCCAGCATTTT.

The chain is built from TRBV4-3 and TRBJ2-2; D is ambiguous. Trimming removed 5 bases from V and 6 bases from J, with 10 bases in between. Germline V gene sequence: CDR1 LGHNA, CDR2 YSLEER. The CDR3 is 13 residues long. The DNA for the CDR3 is TGCGCCAGCAGCGAGAACTTCGCCGGGGAGCTGTTTTTT. Amino acids: CASSENFAGELFF.

The chain couples TRBV5-6 to TRBJ2-7; 8 bases map to TRBD1. From germline, CDR1 is SGHDT and CDR2 YYEEEE. V lost 4 bases to trimming and J lost 2 bases; unmatched junction nucleotides: 5. This CDR3 has 14 residues. The CDR3 region is CASSRRGPPYEQYF. CDR3 sequence (DNA): TGTGCCAGCAGCCGCAGGGGGCCACCCTACGAGCAGTACTTC.

This sequence joins TRBV7-9 and TRBJ2-5; TRBD2 matches 9 bases. The CDR3 runs 15 residues. Losses at the gene ends were 3 bases for V and 5 bases for J; bases not matched to a gene: 7. Germline V gives CDR1 SEHNR, CDR2 FQNEAQ (reference sequence). CDR3 region: CASSFVAGAAETQYF. In nucleotides, the CDR3 is TGTGCCAGCAGCTTCGTAGCGGGAGCTGCCGAGACCCAGTACTTC.